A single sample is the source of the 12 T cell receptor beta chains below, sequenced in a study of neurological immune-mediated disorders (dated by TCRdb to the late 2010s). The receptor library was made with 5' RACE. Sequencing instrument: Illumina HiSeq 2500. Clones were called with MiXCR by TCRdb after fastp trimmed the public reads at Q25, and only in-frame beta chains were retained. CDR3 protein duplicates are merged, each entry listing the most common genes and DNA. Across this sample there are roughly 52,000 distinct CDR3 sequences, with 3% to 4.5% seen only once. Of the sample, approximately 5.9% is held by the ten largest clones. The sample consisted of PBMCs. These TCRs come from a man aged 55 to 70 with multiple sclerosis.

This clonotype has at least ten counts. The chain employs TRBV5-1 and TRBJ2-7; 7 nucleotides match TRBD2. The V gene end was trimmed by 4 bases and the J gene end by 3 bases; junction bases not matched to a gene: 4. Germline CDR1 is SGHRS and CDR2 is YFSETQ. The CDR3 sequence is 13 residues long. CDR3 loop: CASSPGTIYEQYF. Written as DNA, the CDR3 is TGCGCCAGCAGCCCTGGGACTATCTACGAGCAGTACTTC.

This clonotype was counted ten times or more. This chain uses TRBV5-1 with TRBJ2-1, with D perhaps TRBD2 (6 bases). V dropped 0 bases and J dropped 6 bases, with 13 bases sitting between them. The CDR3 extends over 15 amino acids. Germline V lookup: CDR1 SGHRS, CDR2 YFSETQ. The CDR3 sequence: CASSLGSGLSNEQFF. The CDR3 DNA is TGCGCCAGCAGCTTGGGTAGCGGACTGAGCAATGAGCAGTTCTTC.

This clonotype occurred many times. The CDR3, as DNA: TGCGCCAGCAGCTCAGGGAACACTGAAGCTTTCTTT. Protein: CASSSGNTEAFF. The genes are TRBV5-1 and TRBJ1-1; D gene uncertain. From germline, CDR1 is SGHRS and CDR2 YFSETQ. Trimming pared 3 bases from V and 1 base from J, leaving 4 bases between. The CDR3 has 12 residues.

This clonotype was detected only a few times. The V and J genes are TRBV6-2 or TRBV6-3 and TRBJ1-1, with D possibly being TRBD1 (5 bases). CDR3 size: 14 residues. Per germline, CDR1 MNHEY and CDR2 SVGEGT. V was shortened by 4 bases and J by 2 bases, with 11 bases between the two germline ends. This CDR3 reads CASSSGRFNTEAFF. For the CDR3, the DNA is TGTGCCAGCAGTTCGGGACGATTTAACACTGAAGCTTTCTTT.

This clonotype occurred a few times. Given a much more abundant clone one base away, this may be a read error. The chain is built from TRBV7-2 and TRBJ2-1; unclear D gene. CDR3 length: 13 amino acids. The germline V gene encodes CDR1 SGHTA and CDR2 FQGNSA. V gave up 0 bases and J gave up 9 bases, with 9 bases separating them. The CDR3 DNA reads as TGTGCCAGCAGCTTAGCTTATTCCAGTGAGCAGTTCTTC. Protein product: CASSLAYSSEQFF.

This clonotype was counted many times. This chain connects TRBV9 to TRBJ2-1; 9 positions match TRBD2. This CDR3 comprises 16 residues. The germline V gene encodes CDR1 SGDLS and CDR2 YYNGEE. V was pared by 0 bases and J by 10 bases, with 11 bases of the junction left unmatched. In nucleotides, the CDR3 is TGTGCCAGCAGCGTAGCGATAGCGGGGGCCGGCCGGGAGCAGTTCTTC. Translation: CASSVAIAGAGREQFF.

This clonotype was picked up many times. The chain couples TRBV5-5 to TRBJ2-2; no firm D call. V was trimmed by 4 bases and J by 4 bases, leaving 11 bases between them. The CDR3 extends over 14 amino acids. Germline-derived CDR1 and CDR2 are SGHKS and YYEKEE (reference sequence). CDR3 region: CASSLTSVTGELFF. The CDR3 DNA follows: TGTGCCAGCAGCCTGACTTCGGTCACCGGGGAGCTGTTTTTT.

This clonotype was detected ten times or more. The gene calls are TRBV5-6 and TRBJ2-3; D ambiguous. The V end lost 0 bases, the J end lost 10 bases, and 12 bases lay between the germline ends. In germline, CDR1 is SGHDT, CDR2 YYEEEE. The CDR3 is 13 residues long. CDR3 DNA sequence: TGTGCCAGCAGCTTGGCCACTCGCATGGCGCAGTATTTT. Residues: CASSLATRMAQYF.

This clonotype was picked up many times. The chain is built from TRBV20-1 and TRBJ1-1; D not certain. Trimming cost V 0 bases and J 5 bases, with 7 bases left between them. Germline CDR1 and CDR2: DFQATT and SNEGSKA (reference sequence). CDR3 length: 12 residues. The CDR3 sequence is CSAREDQTEAFF. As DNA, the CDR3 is TGCAGTGCTAGAGAGGACCAGACTGAAGCTTTCTTT.

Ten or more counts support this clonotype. CDR3 DNA: TGTGCCAGCAGCTCAGCCCGTGCTAATGAGCAGTTCTTC. Translating it yields CASSSARANEQFF. J is TRBJ2-1 and V is TRBV7-9; no clear D. This CDR3 is built from 13 residues. V lost 4 bases to trimming and J lost 7 bases, with 11 bases between them. Germline CDR1 reads SEHNR; CDR2 reads FQNEAQ (reference sequence). Using reference TRBV7-9 and TRBJ2-1 for the parts outside the CDR3, the full variable domain is DTGVSQNPRHKITKRGQNVTFRCDPISEHNRLYWYRQTLGQGPEFLTYFQNEAQLEKSRLLSDRFSAERPKGSFSTLEIQRTEQGDSAMYLCASSSARANEQFFGPGTRLTVL.

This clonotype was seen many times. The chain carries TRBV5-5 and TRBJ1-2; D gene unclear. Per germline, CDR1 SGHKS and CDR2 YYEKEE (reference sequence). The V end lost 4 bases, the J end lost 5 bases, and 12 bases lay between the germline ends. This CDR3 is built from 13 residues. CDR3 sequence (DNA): TGTGCCAGCAGCGACTCCGGGCTTTATGGCTACACCTTC. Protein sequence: CASSDSGLYGYTF.

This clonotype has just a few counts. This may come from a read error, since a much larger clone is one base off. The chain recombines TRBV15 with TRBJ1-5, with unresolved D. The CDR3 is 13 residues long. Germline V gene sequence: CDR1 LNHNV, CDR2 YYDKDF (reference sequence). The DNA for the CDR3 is TGTGCCACCAGCAGAGATAGGCATCAGCCCCAGAATTTT. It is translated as CATSRDRHQPQNF.